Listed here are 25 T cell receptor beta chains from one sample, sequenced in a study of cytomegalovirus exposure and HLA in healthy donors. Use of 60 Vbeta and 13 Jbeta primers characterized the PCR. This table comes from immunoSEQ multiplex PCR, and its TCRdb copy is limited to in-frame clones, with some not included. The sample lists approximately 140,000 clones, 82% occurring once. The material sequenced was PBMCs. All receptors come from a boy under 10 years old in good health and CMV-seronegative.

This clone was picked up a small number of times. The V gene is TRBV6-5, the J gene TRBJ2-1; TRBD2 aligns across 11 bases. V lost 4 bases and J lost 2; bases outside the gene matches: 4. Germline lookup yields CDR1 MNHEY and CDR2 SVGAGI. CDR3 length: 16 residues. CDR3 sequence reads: CASSLLAGETYNEQFF. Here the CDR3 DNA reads TGTGCCAGCAGTTTACTAGCGGGAGAGACCTACAATGAGCAGTTCTTC.

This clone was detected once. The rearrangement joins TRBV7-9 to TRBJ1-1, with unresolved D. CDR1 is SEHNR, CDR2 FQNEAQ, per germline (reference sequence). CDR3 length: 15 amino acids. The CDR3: CSSRFGYGEGTEAFF. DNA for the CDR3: TGTTCCTCACGGTTCGGGTACGGTGAGGGCACTGAAGCTTTCTTT.

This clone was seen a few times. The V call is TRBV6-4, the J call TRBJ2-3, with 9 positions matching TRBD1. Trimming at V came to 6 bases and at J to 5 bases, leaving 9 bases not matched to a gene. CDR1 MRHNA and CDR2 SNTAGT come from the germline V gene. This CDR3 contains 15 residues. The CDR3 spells CASRTGTGYGDTQYF. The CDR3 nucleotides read TGTGCCAGCAGAACCGGGACAGGGTACGGAGATACGCAGTATTTT.

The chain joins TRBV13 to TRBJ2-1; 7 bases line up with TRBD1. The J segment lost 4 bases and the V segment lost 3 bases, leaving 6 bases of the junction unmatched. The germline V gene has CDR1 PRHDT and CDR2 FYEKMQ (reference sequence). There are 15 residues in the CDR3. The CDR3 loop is CASSFDLQGYNEQFF. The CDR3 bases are TGTGCCAGCAGCTTTGATTTACAGGGGTACAATGAGCAGTTCTTC. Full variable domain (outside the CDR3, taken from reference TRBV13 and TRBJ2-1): AAGVIQSPRHLIKEKRETATLKCYPIPRHDTVYWYQQGPGQDPQFLISFYEKMQSDKGSIPDRFSAQQFSDYHSELNMSSLELGDSALYFCASSFDLQGYNEQFFGPGTRLTVL.

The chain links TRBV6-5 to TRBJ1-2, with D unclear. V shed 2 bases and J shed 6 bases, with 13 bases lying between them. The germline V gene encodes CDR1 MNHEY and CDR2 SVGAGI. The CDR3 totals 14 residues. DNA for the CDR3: TGTGCCAGCAGTTACGGCAGCAATGGGCATGGCTACACCTTC. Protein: CASSYGSNGHGYTF.

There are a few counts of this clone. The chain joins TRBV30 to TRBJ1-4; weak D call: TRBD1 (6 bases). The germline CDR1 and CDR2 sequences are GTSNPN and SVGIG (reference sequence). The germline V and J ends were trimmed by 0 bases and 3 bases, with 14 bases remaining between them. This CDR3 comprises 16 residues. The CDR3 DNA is TGTGCCTGGAGTGTACTTCACAGGGTGTCTAATGAAAAACTGTTTTTT. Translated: CAWSVLHRVSNEKLFF.

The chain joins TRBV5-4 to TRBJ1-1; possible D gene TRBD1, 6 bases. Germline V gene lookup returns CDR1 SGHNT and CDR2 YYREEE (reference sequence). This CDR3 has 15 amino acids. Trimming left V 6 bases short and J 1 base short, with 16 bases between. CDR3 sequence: CASNPTGTPNTEAFF. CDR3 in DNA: TGTGCCAGCAACCCAACCGGGACACCGAACACTGAAGCTTTCTTT.

CDR3 coding DNA: TGCGCCAGCAGCCGCAATAGCGAGCCCTACAATGAGCAGTTCTTC. This translates into CASSRNSEPYNEQFF. The genes are TRBV4-1 and TRBJ2-1, with D possibly matching TRBD2 (5 bases). The germline gives CDR1 MGHRA, CDR2 YSYEKL. The CDR3 has 15 amino acids. The V end lost 4 bases, the J end lost 2 bases, and 12 bases lay between the germline ends.

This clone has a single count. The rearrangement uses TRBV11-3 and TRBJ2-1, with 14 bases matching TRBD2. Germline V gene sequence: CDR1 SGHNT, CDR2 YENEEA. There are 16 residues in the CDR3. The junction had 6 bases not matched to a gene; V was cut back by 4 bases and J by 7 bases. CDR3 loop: CASSYRLAGGWNEQFF. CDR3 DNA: TGTGCCAGCAGCTACAGACTAGCGGGGGGGTGGAATGAGCAGTTCTTC. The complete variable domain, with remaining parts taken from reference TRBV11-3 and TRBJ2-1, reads EAGVVQSPRYKIIEKKQPVAFWCNPISGHNTLYWYLQNLGQGPELLIRYENEEAVDDSQLPKDRFSAERLKGVDSTLKIQPAELGDSAVYLCASSYRLAGGWNEQFFGPGTRLTVL.

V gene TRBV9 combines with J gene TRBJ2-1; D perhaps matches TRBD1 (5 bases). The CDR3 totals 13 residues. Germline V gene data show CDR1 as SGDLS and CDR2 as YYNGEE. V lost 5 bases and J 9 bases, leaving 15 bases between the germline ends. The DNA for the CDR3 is TGTGCCAGCAGTGCCGGGCTTAGGGGTGAGCAGTTCTTC. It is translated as CASSAGLRGEQFF.

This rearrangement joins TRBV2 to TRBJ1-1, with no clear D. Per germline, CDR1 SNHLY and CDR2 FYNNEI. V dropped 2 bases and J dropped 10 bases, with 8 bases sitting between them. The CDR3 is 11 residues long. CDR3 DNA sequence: TGTGCCAGCAGTGAAACCCTAAGAGCTTTCTTT. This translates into CASSETLRAFF. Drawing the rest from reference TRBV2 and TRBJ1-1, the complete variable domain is EPEVTQTPSHQVTQMGQEVILRCVPISNHLYFYWYRQILGQKVEFLVSFYNNEISEKSEIFDDQFSVERPDGSNFTLKIRSTKLEDSAMYFCASSETLRAFFGQGTRLTVV.

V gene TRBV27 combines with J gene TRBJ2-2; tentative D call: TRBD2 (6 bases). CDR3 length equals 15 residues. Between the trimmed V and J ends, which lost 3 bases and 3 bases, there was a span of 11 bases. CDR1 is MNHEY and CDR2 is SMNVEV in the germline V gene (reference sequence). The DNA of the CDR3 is TGTGCCAGCAGTTTCGGGCGGAGGGACACCGGGGAGCTGTTTTTT. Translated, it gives CASSFGRRDTGELFF.

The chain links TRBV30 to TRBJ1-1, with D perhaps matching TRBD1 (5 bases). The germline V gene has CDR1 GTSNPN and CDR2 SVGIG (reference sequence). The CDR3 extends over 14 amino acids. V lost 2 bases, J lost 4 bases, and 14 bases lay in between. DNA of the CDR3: TGTGCCTGGAGTCCCCCGCGGGGGAGCACTGAAGCTTTCTTT. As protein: CAWSPPRGSTEAFF.

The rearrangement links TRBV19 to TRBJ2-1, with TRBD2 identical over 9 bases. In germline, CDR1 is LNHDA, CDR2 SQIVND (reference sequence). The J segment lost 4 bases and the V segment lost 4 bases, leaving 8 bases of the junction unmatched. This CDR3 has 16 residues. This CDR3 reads CASSRGGLAGYNEQFF. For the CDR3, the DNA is TGTGCCAGTAGTAGGGGGGGGCTAGCGGGGTACAATGAGCAGTTCTTC.

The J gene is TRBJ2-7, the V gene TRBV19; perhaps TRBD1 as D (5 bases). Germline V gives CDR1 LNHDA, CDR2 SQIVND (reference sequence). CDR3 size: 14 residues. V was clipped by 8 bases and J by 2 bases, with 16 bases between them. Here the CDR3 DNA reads TGTGCCAGTTCCTGGGGCGGACCCGCCTACGAGCAGTACTTC. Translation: CASSWGGPAYEQYF.

CDR3 protein: CSVASVETQYF. CDR3 DNA sequence: TGCAGCGTTGCTAGCGTGGAGACCCAGTACTTC. The genes are TRBV29-1 and TRBJ2-5, with a possible D match to TRBD2 (6 bases). Germline lookup yields CDR1 SQVTM and CDR2 ANQGSEA. V lost 4 bases, J lost 5 bases, and 8 bases lay in between. This CDR3 has 11 amino acids.

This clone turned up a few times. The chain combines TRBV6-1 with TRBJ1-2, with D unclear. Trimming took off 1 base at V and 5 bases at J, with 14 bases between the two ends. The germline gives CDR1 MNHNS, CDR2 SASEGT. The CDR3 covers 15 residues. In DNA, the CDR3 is TGTGCCAGCAGTGAAGGGGAGTCGGTGATGTATGGCTACACCTTC. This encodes CASSEGESVMYGYTF.

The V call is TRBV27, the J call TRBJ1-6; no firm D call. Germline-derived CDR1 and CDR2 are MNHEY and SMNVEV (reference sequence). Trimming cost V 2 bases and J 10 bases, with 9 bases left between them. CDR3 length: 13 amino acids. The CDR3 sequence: CASSLGNRSPLHF. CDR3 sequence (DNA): TGTGCCAGCAGTTTAGGAAACAGATCACCCCTCCACTTT.

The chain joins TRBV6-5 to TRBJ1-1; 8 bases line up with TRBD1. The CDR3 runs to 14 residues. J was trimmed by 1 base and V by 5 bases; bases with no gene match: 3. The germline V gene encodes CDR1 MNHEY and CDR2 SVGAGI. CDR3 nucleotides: TGTGCCAGCAGTCTCCAGGGGGCGAACACTGAAGCTTTCTTT. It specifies CASSLQGANTEAFF.

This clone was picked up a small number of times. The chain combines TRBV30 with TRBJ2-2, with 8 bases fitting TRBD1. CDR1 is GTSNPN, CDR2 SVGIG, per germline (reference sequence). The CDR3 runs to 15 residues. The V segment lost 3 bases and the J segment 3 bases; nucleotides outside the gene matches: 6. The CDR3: CAWRSQGAHTGELFF. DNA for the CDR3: TGTGCCTGGAGGTCGCAGGGGGCGCACACCGGGGAGCTGTTTTTT.

The CDR3 loop reads CASSSSGGGNTDTQYF. The CDR3 coding sequence is TGTGCCAGCAGTTCAAGCGGAGGTGGGAACACAGATACGCAGTATTTT. The chain is built from TRBV7-9 and TRBJ2-3; tentative D call: TRBD2 (5 bases). Germline V CDR1 and CDR2: SEHNR, FQNEAQ (reference sequence). The CDR3 has 16 amino acids. V shed 6 bases and J shed 2 bases, with 18 bases lying between them.

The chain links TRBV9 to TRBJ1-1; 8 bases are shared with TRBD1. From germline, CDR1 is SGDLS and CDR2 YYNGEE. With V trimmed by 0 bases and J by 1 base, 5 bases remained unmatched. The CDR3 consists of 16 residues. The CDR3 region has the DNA TGTGCCAGCAGCGTAGGTTTTGGACAGGGGAACACTGAAGCTTTCTTT. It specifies CASSVGFGQGNTEAFF.

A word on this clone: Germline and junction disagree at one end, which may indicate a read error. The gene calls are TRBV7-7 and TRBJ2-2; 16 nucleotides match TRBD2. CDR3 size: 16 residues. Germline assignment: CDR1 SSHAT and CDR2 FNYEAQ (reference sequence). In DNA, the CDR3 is TGTGCTAGCAGCCTGGGACTAGCGGGAGGGCCCGGGGAGCTGTTTTTT. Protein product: CASSLGLAGGPGELFF.

The CDR3 bases are TGTGCCATCAGTGGACAGGGCAATCAGCCCCAGCATTTT. Protein: CAISGQGNQPQHF. The chain joins TRBV10-3 to TRBJ1-5; a weak D match, TRBD1 (6 bases). The CDR3 contains 13 residues. Germline values: CDR1 ENHRY, CDR2 SYGVKD. The germline V and J ends were trimmed by 4 bases and 2 bases, with 6 bases remaining between them.

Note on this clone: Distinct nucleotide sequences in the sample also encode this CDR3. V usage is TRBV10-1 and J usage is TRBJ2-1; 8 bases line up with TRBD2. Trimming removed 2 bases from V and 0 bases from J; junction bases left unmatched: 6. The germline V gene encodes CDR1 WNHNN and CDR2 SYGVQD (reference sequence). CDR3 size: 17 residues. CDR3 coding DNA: TGCGCCAGCAGTGAGAAGCGGGAGTTAAGCTCCTACAATGAGCAGTTCTTC. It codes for CASSEKRELSSYNEQFF.